This T cell receptor (beta chain) was sequenced during a study of OX40 agonist ivuxolimab in advanced cancers. For context, the study as a whole: Ivuxolimab, which targeted the costimulatory receptor OX40 (CD134), was an agonistic, fully human IgG2 monoclonal antibody. Intravenous ivuxolimab was administered to patients every 2 weeks at six dose levels: 0.01, 0.1, 0.3, 1.5, 3 and 10 mg/kg. Of the roughly 52 patients in dose escalation, around 20 had hepatocellular carcinoma, about 15 had melanoma, 9 had renal cell carcinoma and 9 had head and neck cancer. In the dose-escalation cohort, more than 80% of patients were male, and the mean age was 60 years with a range of roughly 20 to 80. Prior anti-PD-1, anti-PD-L1 or anti-CTLA-4 therapy was permitted, and checkpoint inhibitors had been received by about 37% of dose-escalation patients. Partial responses were achieved by three dose-escalation patients, of whom one had hepatocellular carcinoma and two had cutaneous melanoma. The point of sequencing TCRbeta in the periphery was to test whether ivuxolimab changed TCR sequence diversity and drove clonal T-cell expansion. The paper reports the monotherapy dose-escalation portion (N of about 47 patients) of the phase I ivuxolimab trial. The investigation overall reported the following: Low levels of normalized T-cell clonal expansion were also seen in some patients who did not respond. The antigen specificity of the peripheral T cells that underwent clonal expansion was not determined. At doses from 0.1 to 3.0 mg/kg, clonal expansion was seen in both CD4+ and CD8+ blood T cells between baseline and week 6. In partial responders in the 0.1-3.0 mg/kg groups, normalized peripheral clonal expansion was found to be among the lowest, especially among CD8+ T cells. On average, CD8+ T cells showed more expanded clones than CD4+ T cells after ivuxolimab.

The trial excluded patients who had a history of autoimmune disease or were on systemic immunosuppression. Peripheral blood for TCR sequencing was drawn from every dose cohort at baseline, at cycle 4 day 1 and at cycle 7 day 1. Samples were obtained from an open-label, multicenter, first-in-human phase I dose-escalation trial of ivuxolimab. Adults with locally advanced or metastatic melanoma, renal cell, hepatocellular, or head and neck squamous cell carcinoma were enrolled in the trial. Before TCR sequencing, CD4+ T cells and CD8+ T cells were sorted from peripheral blood as separate populations. For sequencing of the TCRbeta CDR3 region, genomic DNA was extracted from the sorted cells. The immunoSEQ Assay was used for sequencing of TCRbeta CDR3 regions. The source is immuneACCESS, and TCRdb retained only in-frame sequences with V and J called. Part of the clones is not carried over; for the studies checked, unresolved V genes explain less than half of this, and the remainder is unexplained. The sample has fewer than 25,000 clones on record, less than 90% of them singletons. The ten most abundant clones make up 30% to 35% of the sample.

This clone was seen just once. The specificity of this receptor is unknown. Base-call qualities are not available, and no considerably larger clone is one nucleotide away. This clonotype was sampled from an adult with an advanced solid tumor such as melanoma, head and neck, liver or kidney cancer. The sample was CD4+ or CD8+ T cells sorted from blood, taken in a trial of the OX40 agonist ivuxolimab.

The CDR3 protein sequence reads: CASSKGYEQYF. The DNA is TGTGCCAGCAGTAAGGGTTACGAGCAGTACTTC. Rearrangement joined TRBV4-2 to TRBJ2-5, with an unclear D gene assignment. The J call may be wrong; the DNA end is better matched by TRBJ2-7. The CDR3 starts with the cysteine, ends with the phenylalanine, and has 11 residues. Here the CDR3 DNA is all that survives: 33 bases in frame from base 1. The germline V gene yields LGHNA for CDR1 and YNFKEQ for CDR2.